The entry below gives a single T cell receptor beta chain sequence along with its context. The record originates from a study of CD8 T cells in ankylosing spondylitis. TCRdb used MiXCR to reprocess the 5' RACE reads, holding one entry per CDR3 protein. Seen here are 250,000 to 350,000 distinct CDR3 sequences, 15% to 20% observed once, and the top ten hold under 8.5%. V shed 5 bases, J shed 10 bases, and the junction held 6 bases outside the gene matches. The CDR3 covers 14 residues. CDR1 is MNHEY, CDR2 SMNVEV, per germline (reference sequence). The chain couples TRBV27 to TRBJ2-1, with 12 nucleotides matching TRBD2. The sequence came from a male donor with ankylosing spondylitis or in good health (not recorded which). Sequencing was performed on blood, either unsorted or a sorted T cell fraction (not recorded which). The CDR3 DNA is TGTGCCAGCAGTCGACTAGCGGGAGTGGGGGAGCAGTTCTTC. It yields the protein CASSRLAGVGEQFF.